This T cell receptor (beta chain) was found in a study of cytomegalovirus exposure and HLA in healthy donors. General observations from the study: In an earlier analysis, about 87% or about 30%: the productive usage of most TCR beta V segments.

With 60 Vbeta and 13 Jbeta primers, the PCR was carried out. The table came from immunoSEQ multiplex PCR; TCRdb's copy has only in-frame clones and leaves some out. This table has 60,000 or so clones, more than 60% appearing once. Germline trimming cut 5 bases from V and 4 bases from J; bases unmatched to any gene: 6. Germline V lookup: CDR1 PRHDT, CDR2 FYEKMQ (reference sequence). CDR3 length equals 14 residues. Note on this clone: Its target is unknown.

The sequence came from a woman between 40 and 50 years old in good health and CMV-seropositive. This chain uses TRBV13 with TRBJ1-1, with TRBD1 matching 8 bases. Input material: PBMCs. This chain's CDR3 is CASSPDRAGTEAFF. Here the CDR3 DNA reads TGTGCCAGCAGCCCGGACAGGGCGGGCACTGAAGCTTTCTTT.